Listed below are T cell receptor beta chains from one sample, sequenced in a study of identical twins. Each CDR3 protein gets one entry after TCRdb re-called the 5' RACE reads with MiXCR. The repertoire has approximately 210,000 distinct CDR3 sequences, more than 15% of them found once; the top ten carry around two fifths. Another study also made use of these data, one on T cells expressing NK-cell markers.

The sample comprised CD8+ T cells sorted from blood. These receptors originate from a woman aged 18 to 35 in good health. CDR3s include the opening cysteine and the closing phenylalanine or tryptophan. Fields, in order: D gene, V gene, clone size, J gene, CDR3 DNA, CDR3 protein. D genes are given only for firm matches. Part of the rows lack a size; the others show once, few, many or a class for expanded clones.

.	TRBV7-6	.	TRBJ2-1	TGTGCCAGCAGCTTAGTCAGGGGGGGGGATGAGCAGTTCTTC	CASSLVRGGDEQFF
.	TRBV6-5	.	TRBJ2-7	TGTGCCAGCAGTTATCCTTCTGGCATAGGGTTCGTTGTCTTC	CASSYPSGIGFVVF
.	TRBV10-2	few	TRBJ2-2	TGCGCCAGCAGGTTCAGTCTATCATTGGCGAACACCGGGGAGCTGTTTTTT	CASRFSLSLANTGELFF
.	TRBV25-1	few	TRBJ2-1	TGTGCCTCCCGCGGGGTGGGCTCCTACAATGAGCAGTTCTTC	CASRGVGSYNEQFF
.	TRBV6-5	few	TRBJ2-3	TGTGCCAGCAGTTTAATAGCGAGTAGCACAGATACGCAGTATTTT	CASSLIASSTDTQYF
.	TRBV18	few	TRBJ2-7	TGTGCCAGCTTGACCTCAGGGGCCCCCTACGAGCAGTACTTC	CASLTSGAPYEQYF
.	TRBV27	.	TRBJ1-2	TGTGCCAGCACTCCGGCGCCTAACTATGGCTACACCTTC	CASTPAPNYGYTF
TRBD2	TRBV2	.	TRBJ2-7	TGTGCCAGCAGTGGGCGGGGGTACGAGCAGTACTTC	CASSGRGYEQYF
.	TRBV20-1	.	TRBJ2-7	TGCAGTGTATATGTCGGTGGAGGGGCATACGAGCAGTACTTC	CSVYVGGGAYEQYF
TRBD2	TRBV12-3/TRBV12-4	.	TRBJ2-1	TGTGCCAGCAGTTTACTAGCGGGAGGCTCCTACAATGAGCAGTTCTTC	CASSLLAGGSYNEQFF
.	TRBV5-1	many	TRBJ1-5	TGCGCCAGCAGCTTGTTCGCTCTGGGGTCCCATCAGCCCCAGCATTTT	CASSLFALGSHQPQHF
.	TRBV20-1	few	TRBJ2-7	TGCAGTGCTAGCGACAGCTCCTACGAGCAGTACTTC	CSASDSSYEQYF
TRBD2	TRBV6-1	many	TRBJ2-1	TGTGCCAGCAGTGAGCTACCCGGGACTAGCGGGGGGGCCTCCTCCTACAATGAGCAGTTCTTC	CASSELPGTSGGASSYNEQFF
.	TRBV28	.	TRBJ1-1	TGTGCCAGCAGTTCGCCACAGGGAACGAACACTGAAGCTTTCTTT	CASSSPQGTNTEAFF
.	TRBV10-3	few	TRBJ2-2	TGTGCCATCACCAACCACCTCTTCAGCACAACGAACACCGGGGAGCTGTTTTTT	CAITNHLFSTTNTGELFF
.	TRBV29-1	.	TRBJ2-1	TGCAGCGTCCCTGGGGGCTCCTACAATGAGCAGTTCTTC	CSVPGGSYNEQFF
TRBD1	TRBV11-1	.	TRBJ2-7	TGTGCCAGCAGCTTCGGACAGGGCTACGAGCAGTACTTC	CASSFGQGYEQYF
TRBD2	TRBV12-3/TRBV12-4	.	TRBJ2-5	TGTGCCAGCAGTCCACCGGGACTAGCGGGGGGTTGGCAAGAGACCCAGTACTTC	CASSPPGLAGGWQETQYF
TRBD2	TRBV29-1	.	TRBJ2-5	TGCAGCGTTGATGGGTGGCGGGGGAAAGAAGAGACCCAGTACTTC	CSVDGWRGKEETQYF
.	TRBV20-1	few	TRBJ2-1	TGCAGTGCAAAGGGCGAAATAAACAATGAGCAGTTCTTC	CSAKGEINNEQFF
TRBD1	TRBV7-9	.	TRBJ2-1	TGTGCCAGCAGCTCCTGGACAGGAAACAATGAGCAGTTCTTC	CASSSWTGNNEQFF
.	TRBV12-3/TRBV12-4	few	TRBJ2-3	TGTGCCAGCAGCCAACACGGGACACTCGCGGCAGATACGCAGTATTTT	CASSQHGTLAADTQYF
.	TRBV11-3	.	TRBJ2-7	TGTGCCAGCAGCTTAGTCGGAGCGACCCCGGATCTCGAGTTC	CASSLVGATPDLEF
.	TRBV4-3	few	TRBJ2-2	TGCGCCAGCAGCCAAGATCTGGCGGGTCAATCCGGGGAGCTGTTTTTT	CASSQDLAGQSGELFF
TRBD2	TRBV11-2	.	TRBJ2-7	TGTGCCAGCAGCTTAGGACCGGGGGGAAGCTCCTACGAGCAGTACTTC	CASSLGPGGSSYEQYF
TRBD1	TRBV11-2	few	TRBJ2-3	TGTGCCAGCAGCTACCTGACAGGGGGAGATACGCAGTATTTT	CASSYLTGGDTQYF
.	TRBV19	.	TRBJ2-1	TGTGCCAGTAGTAGCCTACCCGGCGGGCTGGTGAATGAGCAGTTCTTC	CASSSLPGGLVNEQFF
.	TRBV5-8	.	TRBJ1-5	TGTGCCAGCAGCGACGACAGGTCCAATCAGCCCCAGCATTTT	CASSDDRSNQPQHF
TRBD1	TRBV25-1	.	TRBJ1-4	TGTGCCAGCAGTGAATGGGACAGGGAGGATGAAAAACTGTTTTTT	CASSEWDREDEKLFF
.	TRBV6-2/TRBV6-3	.	TRBJ2-5	TGTGCCAGCAGCCCATCCCCGGCCCCGGGAGAGACCCAGTACTTC	CASSPSPAPGETQYF
.	TRBV19	.	TRBJ2-1	TGTGCCAGTACGGTCCGGGACGGAAATGAGCAGTTCTTC	CASTVRDGNEQFF
.	TRBV7-9	many	TRBJ1-5	TGTGCCAGCAGCCCTTCAGGTCAGCCCCAGCATTTT	CASSPSGQPQHF
.	TRBV11-3	once	TRBJ2-1	TGTGCCAGCAGCCCTAATGGGCGGAACCCGTACAATGAGCAGTTCTTC	CASSPNGRNPYNEQFF
TRBD1	TRBV12-3/TRBV12-4	many	TRBJ2-5	TGTGCCAGCAGCAAGAGGGACAGGTCGGAGACCCAGTACTTC	CASSKRDRSETQYF
.	TRBV20-1	few	TRBJ2-7	TGCAGTGCTAGAGAGTGGACAGCCTCCTACGAGCAGTACTTC	CSAREWTASYEQYF
TRBD2	TRBV29-1	many	TRBJ2-1	TGCAGCGCGGCCGGCACTAGCGGGGGGAGCTCCTACAATGAGCAGTTCTTC	CSAAGTSGGSSYNEQFF
.	TRBV7-9	.	TRBJ2-7	TGTGCCAGCAGCCAAACTCACTACGAGCAGTACTTC	CASSQTHYEQYF
.	TRBV10-3	few	TRBJ1-1	TGTGCCATCAGTGAGGGAGCCGCGGCTTTCTTT	CAISEGAAAFF
.	TRBV9	.	TRBJ1-1	TGTGCCAGCAGCGGGAGCCATGACACTGAAGCTTTCTTT	CASSGSHDTEAFF